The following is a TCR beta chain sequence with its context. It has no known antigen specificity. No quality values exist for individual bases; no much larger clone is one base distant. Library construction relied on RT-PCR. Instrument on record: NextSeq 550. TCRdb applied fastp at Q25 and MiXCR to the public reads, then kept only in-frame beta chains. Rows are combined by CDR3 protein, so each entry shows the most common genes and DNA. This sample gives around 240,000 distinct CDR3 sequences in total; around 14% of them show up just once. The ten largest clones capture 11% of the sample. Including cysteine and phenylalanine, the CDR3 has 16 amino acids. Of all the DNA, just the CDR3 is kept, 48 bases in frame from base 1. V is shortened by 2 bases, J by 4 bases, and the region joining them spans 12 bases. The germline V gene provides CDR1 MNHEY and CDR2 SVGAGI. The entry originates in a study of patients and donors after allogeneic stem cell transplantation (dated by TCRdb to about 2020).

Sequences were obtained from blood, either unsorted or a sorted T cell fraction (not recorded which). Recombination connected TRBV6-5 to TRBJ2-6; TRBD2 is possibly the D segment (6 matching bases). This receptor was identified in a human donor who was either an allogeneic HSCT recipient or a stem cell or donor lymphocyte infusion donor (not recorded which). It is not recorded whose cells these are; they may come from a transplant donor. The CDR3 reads CASSYGGLAGANVLTF. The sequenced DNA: TGTGCCAGCAGTTACGGGGGACTCGCGGGGGCCAACGTCCTGACTTTC.